This T cell receptor (beta chain) stems from a study of cytomegalovirus exposure and HLA in healthy donors. Overall study findings and caveats: In a later analysis, common viral pathogens appeared linked to several of the most significant clusters. Researchers had no immune exposure information except CMV serostatus available.

V was pared by 1 base and J by 2 bases, with 10 bases between. CDR1 and CDR2 from the germline V gene are SGHRS and YFSETQ. This CDR3 is 15 amino acids long. Participants comprised healthy donors of bone marrow. Primers for the PCR totalled 60 Vbeta and 13 Jbeta. Assay: immunoSEQ multiplex PCR; the TCRdb copy retains only in-frame clones and omits some. This sample has around 200,000 clones, with under 85% found just once. This clone was detected only once. What it binds is unknown. The chain couples TRBV5-1 to TRBJ2-1, with D perhaps matching TRBD1 (5 bases). The source of this sequence is a woman aged 45 to 65 in good health and CMV-seropositive. The material sequenced was PBMCs. The CDR3 sequence: CASSLRGDAYNEQFF. CDR3 sequence (DNA): TGCGCCAGCAGCTTGAGGGGCGATGCCTACAATGAGCAGTTCTTC.